The clone carrying this TCR beta chain came up a few times. This CDR3 region has 15 residues. Germline CDR1 is SGHAT and CDR2 is FQDESV (reference sequence). The V gene lost 5 bases and the J gene lost 1 base, with 11 bases spanning the gap. This sample is part of a study of blood T cell repertoires in COVID-19. Study as a whole: The United States, Italy and Spain were the sources of the acute and convalescent COVID-19 samples. PBMCs, B-cell-depleted T cells, or T cells were the source of the cDNA or gDNA that made up the material.

Authors' methods: Amplification of reference gene primers was used by the study to estimate nucleated cell counts. The method was immunoSEQ multiplex PCR; TCRdb's version includes in-frame clones alone and lacks a portion of them. D and trimming come from the DNA, and the V and J calls and clone size come from that table. This sample carries approximately 140,000 clones, approximately 90% of them seen once, and the ten largest clones take 3.5% to 5%. The TCR sequence derives from a woman in her sixties or seventies with active or convalescent COVID-19. This sequence joins TRBV11-1 and TRBJ2-2; TRBD1 is a possible D gene (6 bases). Sequencing used peripheral blood. The CDR3 region has the DNA TGTGCCAGCAGCCGCTCGGGACAGAACACCGGGGAGCTGTTTTTT. Amino acid sequence: CASSRSGQNTGELFF.